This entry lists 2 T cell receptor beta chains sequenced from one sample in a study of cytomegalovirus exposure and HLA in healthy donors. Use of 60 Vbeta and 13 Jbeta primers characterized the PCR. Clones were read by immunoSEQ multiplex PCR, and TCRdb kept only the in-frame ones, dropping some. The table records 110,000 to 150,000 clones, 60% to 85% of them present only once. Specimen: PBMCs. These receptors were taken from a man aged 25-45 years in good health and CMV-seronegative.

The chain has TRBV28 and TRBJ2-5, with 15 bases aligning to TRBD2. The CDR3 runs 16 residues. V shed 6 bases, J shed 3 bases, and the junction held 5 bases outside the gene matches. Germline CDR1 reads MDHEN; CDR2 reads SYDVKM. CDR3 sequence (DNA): TGTGCCAGCAGGACCCGGACTAGCGGGGGGGAAGAGACCCAGTACTTC. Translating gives CASRTRTSGGEETQYF. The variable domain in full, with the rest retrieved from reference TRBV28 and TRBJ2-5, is DVKVTQSSRYLVKRTGEKVFLECVQDMDHENMFWYRQDPGLGLRLIYFSYDVKMKEKGDIPEGYSVSREKKERFSLILESASTNQTSMYLCASRTRTSGGEETQYFGPGTRLLVL.

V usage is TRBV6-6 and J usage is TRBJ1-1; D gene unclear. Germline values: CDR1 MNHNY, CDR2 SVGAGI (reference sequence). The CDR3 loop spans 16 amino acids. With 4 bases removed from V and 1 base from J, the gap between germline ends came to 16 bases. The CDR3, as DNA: TGTGCCAGCAGTTCACTACCGACGGTACCGAACACTGAAGCTTTCTTT. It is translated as CASSSLPTVPNTEAFF.